The TCR beta chain under discussion was sequenced for a study of Ad26.COV2.S vaccination and SARS-CoV-2 variants. Study-wide context: COV1001, an Ad26.COV2.S trial, supplied this vaccine-arm donor. Findings of the study overall: There was reportedly substantial breadth in spike-specific CD8+ and CD4+ T cell responses after vaccination. Those who received vaccine or placebo ended up with similar non-spike TCR breadth.

Treatment meaning: roughly 19 received Ad26.COV2.S at low or high dose, single or two shots; several received placebo; per-sample allocation not given. The study sampled participants on day 63 after the first vaccine or placebo injection. An Ad26 vector expressing Wuhan-strain SARS-CoV-2 spike served as the vaccine. Libraries were prepared by immunoSEQ multiplex PCR; TCRdb keeps only in-frame clonotypes and omits some of them. The table has hundreds of thousands of clones, about 87% seen once; the top ten hold approximately 3.3%. With respect to this clone: Its target is unknown.

The CDR3 sequence is 16 residues long. Germline V CDR1 and CDR2: WNHNN, SYGVQD (reference sequence). Trimming took 0 bases from V and 4 from J, leaving 15 bases between them. The sequences come from peripheral blood, collected in a trial of Ad26.COV2.S vaccine versus placebo. The gene calls are TRBV10-1 and TRBJ1-1; possible D gene TRBD1, 5 bases. The TCR comes from a person aged 18-60 years who received the Ad26.COV2.S COVID-19 vaccine or a placebo. For the CDR3, the DNA is TGCGCCAGCAGTGAGTCCGCTAAGGTGAGGGGCACTGAAGCTTTCTTT. This encodes CASSESAKVRGTEAFF.